This TCR beta chain was profiled in a study of blood T cell repertoires in COVID-19. Study-level information: The United States, Italy and Spain provided the acute and convalescent COVID-19 samples.

As processed by the authors: Amplification of reference gene primers was used by the study to estimate nucleated cell counts. The table came from immunoSEQ multiplex PCR; TCRdb's copy has only in-frame clones and leaves some out. Clone size and the V and J calls come from that table; the DNA yielded D and trimming. The table has approximately 210,000 clones, 80% seen once. The CDR3 contains 14 residues. Germline V gives CDR1 SNHLY, CDR2 FYNNEI. Trimming cost V 4 bases and J 6 bases, with 13 bases left between them. The cohort comprised adults aged 18 to 89 years residing in under 30 US areas. Sequenced: PBMCs or T cells enriched from blood (not recorded which). The receptor was isolated from a man aged 25-45 years with acute COVID-19. V and J are TRBV2 and TRBJ1-5; D gene uncertain. This CDR3 is CASSATGLIQPQHF. CDR3 coding DNA: TGTGCCAGCAGTGCGACGGGTCTAATTCAGCCCCAGCATTTT. Looking up the rest from reference TRBV2 and TRBJ1-5 gives the full variable domain: EPEVTQTPSHQVTQMGQEVILRCVPISNHLYFYWYRQILGQKVEFLVSFYNNEISEKSEIFDDQFSVERPDGSNFTLKIRSTKLEDSAMYFCASSATGLIQPQHFGDGTRLSIL.